What follows are 19 T cell receptor beta chains derived from one specimen sequenced in a study of naive and memory T cell subsets. Two oligonucleotides, mixed equimolar, formed the beta constant-region primer covering TRBC1 and TRBC2. Ligated cDNA was amplified by four rounds of PCR with nested alpha and beta constant-region primers and SP2. TCRdb fed the UMI-ligation and nested PCR reads into MiXCR, producing one record per CDR3 protein. The sample shows 95,000 to 150,000 distinct CDR3 sequences, roughly 36% of them seen only once. Sequenced: central memory CD4+ T cells from blood. The receptors shown here come from a human donor in good health.

This clonotype has a handful of counts. The chain couples TRBV27 to TRBJ2-3; tentative D call: TRBD2 (5 bases). The CDR3 contains 15 residues. V was trimmed by 3 bases and J by 2 bases, leaving 12 bases between them. Germline values: CDR1 MNHEY, CDR2 SMNVEV (reference sequence). The DNA for the CDR3 is TGTGCCAGCAGTTTTGAGGGCAGAGTCACAGATACGCAGTATTTT. Translating it yields CASSFEGRVTDTQYF.

This sequence joins TRBV19 and TRBJ1-1; tentatively, D is TRBD1 (5 bases). The length of the CDR3 is 16 residues. Per germline, CDR1 LNHDA and CDR2 SQIVND (reference sequence). V lost 3 bases and J lost 9, with 23 bases in between. DNA of the CDR3: TGTGCCAGTAGTATTGTTATCGGACGGAAGGGGAAACAAGCTTTCTTT. Its translation is CASSIVIGRKGKQAFF.

This rearrangement joins TRBV14 to TRBJ2-1; 9 bases are shared with TRBD2. Germline values: CDR1 SGHDN, CDR2 FVKESK. J lost 4 bases, V lost 0 bases, and 7 bases had no gene match. The CDR3 is 17 amino acids. The CDR3 loop is CASSQDLRREGYNEQFF. CDR3 in DNA: TGTGCCAGCAGCCAAGATCTCCGGCGGGAGGGATACAATGAGCAGTTCTTC.

This chain connects TRBV6-1 to TRBJ1-1; TRBD1 might be the D (5 bases). Looked up from germline, CDR1 is MNHNS and CDR2 is SASEGT. The CDR3 consists of 12 residues. V was cut by 10 bases and J by 1 base, with 10 bases left in between. CDR3 protein: CATRDRNTEAFF. CDR3 nucleotides: TGTGCCACCCGTGACAGGAACACTGAAGCTTTCTTT.

The chain employs TRBV5-1 and TRBJ2-7, with D unresolved. Trimming removed 0 bases from V and 5 bases from J, with 12 bases in between. This CDR3 spans 14 amino acids. The germline CDR1 and CDR2 sequences are SGHRS and YFSETQ. The DNA for the CDR3 is TGCGCCAGCAGCTTGGGAGGATTTAGGAACGAGCAGTACTTC. It is translated as CASSLGGFRNEQYF.

The rearrangement links TRBV30 to TRBJ2-7; the match to TRBD2 covers 9 bases. Looked up from germline, CDR1 is GTSNPN and CDR2 is SVGIG (reference sequence). Trimming removed 4 bases from V and 0 bases from J; junction bases left unmatched: 4. CDR3 size: 14 residues. The CDR3: CAWKASGTSYEQYF. CDR3 in DNA: TGTGCCTGGAAGGCTAGCGGGACCTCCTACGAGCAGTACTTC.

This clonotype showed up just a few times. The CDR3 loop is CASRLHNTGELFF. Here the CDR3 DNA reads TGTGCCAGCAGACTCCACAACACCGGGGAGCTGTTTTTT. The V call is TRBV28, the J call TRBJ2-2; the D is unclear. Germline V gene lookup returns CDR1 MDHEN and CDR2 SYDVKM. The V end lost 6 bases, the J end lost 2 bases, and 7 bases lay between the germline ends. The CDR3 is made up of 13 amino acids.

The CDR3 protein is CASTLAGYEQYF. In DNA, the CDR3 is TGCGCCAGCACACTAGCGGGCTACGAGCAGTACTTC. V gene TRBV10-2 combines with J gene TRBJ2-7, with 9 bases matching TRBD2. From germline, CDR1 is WSHSY and CDR2 SAAADI. V lost 7 bases, J lost 3 bases, and 1 base stayed unmatched. The CDR3 length is 12 residues.

This clonotype has a handful of counts. This chain connects TRBV12-3 or TRBV12-4 to TRBJ2-7; D might be TRBD2 (6 bases). The CDR3 runs 14 residues. Trimming shortened V by 6 bases and J by 3 bases, and 15 bases separated the two germline ends. CDR3: CASRIGGDRYEQYF. The DNA of the CDR3 is TGTGCCAGCAGGATCGGAGGGGATCGCTACGAGCAGTACTTC.

The chain has TRBV20-1 and TRBJ2-3, with D perhaps matching TRBD2 (6 bases). Germline CDR1 and CDR2: DFQATT and SNEGSKA (reference sequence). The length of the CDR3 is 14 residues. The V and J ends lost 2 bases and 0 bases respectively, with 9 bases between them. In nucleotides, the CDR3 is TGCAGTGCTAGACTAGCGTTGAGCACAGATACGCAGTATTTT. It is translated as CSARLALSTDTQYF.

By sample fraction, this clonotype is medium-sized. This chain connects TRBV27 to TRBJ2-7; D possibly uses TRBD1 or TRBD2 (6 bases each). The CDR3 has 19 amino acids. V lost 5 bases to trimming and J lost 2 bases, with 28 bases between them. CDR1 MNHEY and CDR2 SMNVEV come from the germline V gene (reference sequence). The CDR3 loop reads CASSPIQGRGGRRAYEQYF. Written as DNA, the CDR3 is TGTGCCAGCAGTCCAATACAGGGCAGGGGCGGAAGGAGGGCCTACGAGCAGTACTTC.

This sequence joins TRBV20-1 and TRBJ2-7; no definite D call. The CDR3 runs to 15 residues. From germline, CDR1 is DFQATT and CDR2 SNEGSKA (reference sequence). Trimming removed 0 bases at V and 7 bases at J, with 19 bases between. This CDR3 is CSARDYGGESKEQYF. CDR3 coding DNA: TGCAGTGCTAGAGATTACGGCGGTGAGAGTAAGGAGCAGTACTTC.

To note about this clonotype: At one end, the junction sequence differs from germline, possibly due to a read error. The rearrangement joins TRBV14 to TRBJ1-1; D possibly corresponds to TRBD1 (5 bases). This CDR3 region has 13 residues. CDR1 SGHDN and CDR2 FVKESK come from the germline V gene. The CDR3 is CASSGGVGTEAFF. As DNA, the CDR3 is TGCGCCAGCAGTGGAGGGGTTGGCACTGAAGCTTTCTTT.

This chain connects TRBV7-8 to TRBJ1-4, with TRBD1 matching 7 bases. This CDR3 is built from 15 residues. CDR1 is SGHVS, CDR2 FQNEAQ, per germline. The V gene end was trimmed by 5 bases and the J gene end by 1 base; junction bases not matched to a gene: 4. CDR3 sequence (DNA): TGTGCCAGCAGCCCCAGGGGGATAACTAATGAAAAACTGTTTTTT. It translates to CASSPRGITNEKLFF.

The chain combines TRBV19 with TRBJ2-5; D ambiguous. Trimming took 6 bases from V and 2 from J, leaving 10 bases between them. CDR1 is LNHDA, CDR2 SQIVND, per germline (reference sequence). The CDR3 extends over 13 amino acids. CDR3 region: CASRSSAQETQYF. The CDR3, as DNA: TGTGCCAGTAGGTCGTCAGCACAAGAGACCCAGTACTTC.

This clonotype was found many times. The chain couples TRBV11-3 to TRBJ2-1, with D unclear. V gave up 6 bases and J gave up 5 bases, with 11 bases separating them. This CDR3 is 13 amino acids long. CDR1 and CDR2 (germline): SGHNT, YENEEA. The CDR3 DNA is TGTGCCAGCAGTACCACGAGCAACAATGAGCAGTTCTTC. This encodes CASSTTSNNEQFF.

The chain uses TRBV7-2 and TRBJ2-1; D perhaps matches TRBD2 (6 bases). This CDR3 has 15 residues. From germline, CDR1 is SGHTA and CDR2 FQGNSA. Trimming cost V 5 bases and J 0 bases, with 11 bases left between them. The CDR3 nucleotides read TGTGCCAGCAGCGTGGGTAGCGGCTCCTACAATGAGCAGTTCTTC. This codes for CASSVGSGSYNEQFF.

For the CDR3, the DNA is TGTGCCAGCAGTTTATATCAACGCGGAGGAACTGGGGCCAACGTCCTGACTTTC. Translating gives CASSLYQRGGTGANVLTF. The chain uses TRBV28 and TRBJ2-6; possible D gene TRBD2, 5 bases. The V and J ends lost 1 base and 2 bases respectively, with 15 bases between them. Looked up from germline, CDR1 is MDHEN and CDR2 is SYDVKM. This CDR3 is built from 18 residues.

There are a few counts of this clonotype. The V and J genes are TRBV28 and TRBJ1-1; tentatively, D is TRBD1 (6 bases). With 3 bases removed from V and 1 base from J, the gap between germline ends came to 15 bases. Germline values: CDR1 MDHEN, CDR2 SYDVKM. The CDR3 contains 16 residues. The CDR3 coding sequence is TGTGCCAGCAGTTTCCCCGGACAGCTGGGGAACACTGAAGCTTTCTTT. This sequence encodes CASSFPGQLGNTEAFF.